These 11 T cell receptor beta chains share one sample of origin, sequenced in a study of cytomegalovirus exposure and HLA in healthy donors. The study ran its PCR with 60 Vbeta and 13 Jbeta primers. Clones were read by immunoSEQ multiplex PCR, and TCRdb kept only the in-frame ones, dropping some. This table holds 150,000 to 200,000 clones, 75% to 80% found once. Sequencing was done on a sample of PBMCs. The receptors originated from a man aged 35 to 55 in good health and CMV-seropositive.

This clone was counted only a few times. The chain recombines TRBV6-6 with TRBJ1-2; 8 bases are shared with TRBD1. Germline lookup yields CDR1 MNHNY and CDR2 SVGAGI (reference sequence). The CDR3 runs 14 residues. Trimming removed 5 bases from V and 3 bases from J; junction bases left unmatched: 5. For the CDR3, the DNA is TGTGCCAGCAGTCCACGACAGGGGCACTATGGCTACACCTTC. This codes for CASSPRQGHYGYTF.

The gene calls are TRBV25-1 and TRBJ1-2; D not certain. Germline V gene data show CDR1 as MGHDK and CDR2 as SYGVNS. Between the trimmed V and J ends, which lost 6 bases and 5 bases, there was a span of 16 bases. The CDR3 is 14 amino acids. As DNA, the CDR3 is TGTGCCAGCAGCGGGGTAGCGCCCAAGTATGGCTACACCTTC. Its translation is CASSGVAPKYGYTF.

The table lists this clone with a few counts. The V call is TRBV7-2, the J call TRBJ2-2; 10 bases are a match to TRBD2. The V gene's germline CDR1 is SGHTA and CDR2 FQGNSA. The CDR3 totals 15 residues. The trim removed 3 bases at V and 5 bases at J, leaving 3 bases unmatched. The CDR3 protein is CASSFASGSTGELFF. The CDR3 region has the DNA TGTGCCAGCAGCTTCGCTAGCGGGAGTACCGGGGAGCTGTTTTTT.

J is TRBJ1-1 and V is TRBV20-1; D perhaps matches TRBD1 (6 bases). Trimming cost V 4 bases and J 3 bases, with 6 bases left between them. Germline V gene data show CDR1 as DFQATT and CDR2 as SNEGSKA (reference sequence). CDR3 length: 11 amino acids. The chain's CDR3 is CSATGDTEAFF. In DNA, the CDR3 is TGCAGTGCTACAGGGGACACTGAAGCTTTCTTT.

With respect to this clone: The sample holds other DNA sequences that translate to the same CDR3. The chain employs TRBV27 and TRBJ2-1, with 15 bases that match TRBD2. This CDR3 contains 15 residues. Germline assignment: CDR1 MNHEY and CDR2 SMNVEV (reference sequence). V was clipped by 5 bases and J by 7 bases; unmatched bases: 3. The CDR3: CASSPGTSGRNEQFF. CDR3 DNA: TGTGCCAGCAGTCCCGGGACTAGCGGGAGGAATGAGCAGTTCTTC.

The J gene is TRBJ2-2, the V gene TRBV28, with 9 bases matching TRBD2. The V and J ends lost 8 bases and 2 bases, in that order; junction bases with no gene match: 3. Germline lookup yields CDR1 MDHEN and CDR2 SYDVKM. This CDR3 is 14 amino acids long. The CDR3, as DNA: TGTGCCAGCCTTAGCGGGGGAAACACCGGGGAGCTGTTTTTT. It codes for CASLSGGNTGELFF.

Here the CDR3 DNA reads TGTGCCAGCAGTGAAACGAGGGACAGGGTTGGCTACACCTTC. Residues: CASSETRDRVGYTF. The chain carries TRBV6-1 and TRBJ1-2; TRBD1 agrees at 9 bases. V lost 2 bases to trimming and J lost 7 bases; unmatched junction nucleotides: 5. Germline CDR1 is MNHNS and CDR2 is SASEGT. This CDR3 has 14 amino acids.

This clone came up once. The chain combines TRBV5-1 with TRBJ1-3; perhaps TRBD1 as D (5 bases). CDR3 length: 15 amino acids. Trimming stripped 4 bases from V and 4 bases from J, with 15 bases between. CDR1 is SGHRS and CDR2 is YFSETQ in the germline V gene. In DNA form, the CDR3 reads TGCGCCAGCAGCGGGGGGTTTACGGGCGGAAACACCATATATTTT. Encoded protein: CASSGGFTGGNTIYF.

The chain combines TRBV9 with TRBJ2-1; 9 positions match TRBD2. The CDR3 has 15 residues. The J segment lost 4 bases and the V segment lost 3 bases, leaving 5 bases of the junction unmatched. Germline assignment: CDR1 SGDLS and CDR2 YYNGEE. CDR3 sequence (DNA): TGTGCCAGCAGCGCTACTAGCGGGCCTTACAATGAGCAGTTCTTC. Its translation: CASSATSGPYNEQFF.

Turning to this clone: A junction boundary mismatches the germline segment, possibly from a read error. The genes are TRBV9 and TRBJ2-6, with D perhaps TRBD1 (5 bases). The CDR3 totals 19 residues. Per germline, CDR1 SGDLS and CDR2 YYNGEE. The CDR3: CASSPNSGRFPSGANGLTF. The CDR3 nucleotides are TGTGCCAGCAGCCCTAACTCCGGCAGGTTCCCCTCTGGGGCCAACGGCCTGACTTTC.

This clone showed up just once. The chain is built from TRBV5-4 and TRBJ2-7, with 9 bases identical to TRBD1. The CDR3 covers 14 residues. V lost 1 base, J lost 5 bases, and 4 bases stayed unmatched. Germline V CDR1 and CDR2: SGHNT, YYREEE (reference sequence). The CDR3 protein is CASSLTGTGNEQYF. CDR3 in DNA: TGTGCCAGCAGCTTGACCGGGACAGGGAACGAGCAGTACTTC.